Presented here are 23 T cell receptor beta chains from one specimen sequenced in a study of cytomegalovirus exposure and HLA in healthy donors. The PCR had 60 Vbeta and 13 Jbeta primers. The repertoire was sequenced with immunoSEQ multiplex PCR; TCRdb's copy has only in-frame clones and lacks some. The sample shows approximately 140,000 clones, 73% of them seen only once. The specimen was PBMCs. The receptors derive from a human donor in good health.

This clone was picked up a small number of times. This chain links TRBV6-5 with TRBJ1-2; TRBD1 agrees at 9 bases. Per the germline V gene, CDR1 is MNHEY and CDR2 is SVGAGI. Germline trimming cut 5 bases from V and 0 bases from J; bases unmatched to any gene: 4. CDR3 length equals 15 residues. The CDR3 DNA reads as TGTGCCAGCAGTACCACAGGGGGCTCTAACTATGGCTACACCTTC. It translates to CASSTTGGSNYGYTF.

This chain joins TRBV2 and TRBJ2-1, with 9 nucleotides matching TRBD2. V trimming: 5 bases; J trimming: 2 bases; junction bases outside the gene matches: 4. This CDR3 contains 15 residues. Germline CDR1 reads SNHLY; CDR2 reads FYNNEI. CDR3 nucleotides: TGTGCCAGCAGTACATCTAGCGGGGCCTACAATGAGCAGTTCTTC. Its protein is CASSTSSGAYNEQFF.

The genes are TRBV5-1 and TRBJ1-3, with D hard to call. Germline CDR1 reads SGHRS; CDR2 reads YFSETQ. The ends were cut back, 0 bases at V and 0 bases at J, with 10 bases in the middle. The CDR3 totals 16 residues. In DNA, the CDR3 is TGCGCCAGCAGCTTGGGGCAGTTTGACTCTGGAAACACCATATATTTT. Amino acids: CASSLGQFDSGNTIYF.

V gene TRBV9 combines with J gene TRBJ2-5, with D unresolved. The V end was cut by 4 bases, the J end by 4 bases, with 11 bases between. CDR1 and CDR2 from the germline V gene are SGDLS and YYNGEE. This CDR3 has 13 residues. This CDR3 is CASSLSWAETQYF. CDR3 sequence (DNA): TGTGCCAGCAGCTTGTCGTGGGCAGAGACCCAGTACTTC. Using reference TRBV9 and TRBJ2-5 for the parts outside the CDR3, the full variable domain is DSGVTQTPKHLITATGQRVTLRCSPRSGDLSVYWYQQSLDQGLQFLIQYYNGEERAKGNILERFSAQQFPDLHSELNLSSLELGDSALYFCASSLSWAETQYFGPGTRLLVL.

This clone has just one count. The chain combines TRBV7-8 with TRBJ2-7; TRBD2 aligns across 9 bases. After removal of 2 bases from V and 2 bases from J, the junction contained 4 bases not matched to a gene. The CDR3 is made up of 15 amino acids. Germline V gene data show CDR1 as SGHVS and CDR2 as FQNEAQ. The CDR3 sequence is CASSLPTSGTYEQYF. CDR3 bases: TGTGCCAGCAGCTTACCGACTAGCGGTACCTACGAGCAGTACTTC.

This clone was seen more than once but under ten times. The chain carries TRBV13 and TRBJ2-3; 10 bases line up with TRBD2. Germline CDR1 PRHDT, CDR2 FYEKMQ (reference sequence). The trim removed 4 bases at V and 6 bases at J, leaving 10 bases unmatched. There are 16 residues in the CDR3. The CDR3 sequence is CASSWEREGRLDTQYF. The CDR3 DNA is TGTGCCAGCAGCTGGGAGCGGGAGGGCCGTTTGGATACGCAGTATTTT.

The chain carries TRBV4-1 and TRBJ1-1, with D unclear. Germline CDR1 is MGHRA and CDR2 is YSYEKL. The CDR3 is 15 residues long. Trimming shortened V by 3 bases and J by 4 bases, and 15 bases separated the two germline ends. CDR3 amino acids: CASSQEDKVGTEAFF. CDR3 bases: TGCGCCAGCAGCCAGGAAGACAAAGTTGGCACTGAAGCTTTCTTT.

The rearrangement joins TRBV6-5 to TRBJ2-1, with 10 bases aligning to TRBD1. CDR3 length: 13 amino acids. Trimming removed 9 bases from V and 10 bases from J; junction bases left unmatched: 9. Germline-derived CDR1 and CDR2 are MNHEY and SVGAGI. CDR3 coding DNA: TGTGCCAGTGACAGGGGGCTGGTGAGGGAGCAGTTCTTC. Encoded protein: CASDRGLVREQFF.

The V gene is TRBV29-1, the J gene TRBJ2-7, with D maybe TRBD1 (8 bases). CDR3 length equals 12 residues. V was shortened by 7 bases and J by 4 bases, with 14 bases between the two germline ends. Germline-derived CDR1 and CDR2 are SQVTM and ANQGSEA. CDR3 sequence reads: CSAGQGGYEQYF. CDR3 DNA: TGCAGCGCCGGACAGGGAGGGTACGAGCAGTACTTC.

This clone came up a few times. The rearrangement uses TRBV10-1 and TRBJ2-3; 9 bases are shared with TRBD2. CDR1 WNHNN and CDR2 SYGVQD come from the germline V gene (reference sequence). This CDR3 comprises 16 residues. The V and J ends lost 5 bases and 5 bases, in that order; junction bases with no gene match: 11. The CDR3 is CASSLGRGGAGDTQYF. The CDR3, as DNA: TGCGCCAGCAGTCTGGGGCGCGGGGGGGCGGGAGATACGCAGTATTTT.

The chain is built from TRBV30 and TRBJ2-5; TRBD1 aligns across 8 bases. The DNA end is a closer match to TRBJ2-7, so the J assignment may be wrong. The length of the CDR3 is 13 residues. Germline V gene sequence: CDR1 GTSNPN, CDR2 SVGIG (reference sequence). The CDR3 here is CAWSPGQGYEQYF. The DNA for the CDR3 is TGTGCCTGGAGTCCAGGACAGGGCTACGAGCAGTACTTC.

The chain employs TRBV6-5 and TRBJ2-1; TRBD2 aligns across 9 bases. V gave up 8 bases and J gave up 4 bases; unmatched junction bases: 3. This CDR3 is built from 13 residues. CDR1 is MNHEY, CDR2 SVGAGI, per germline. CDR3 loop: CASRGRAYNEQFF. The DNA for the CDR3 is TGTGCCAGCCGCGGGAGGGCTTACAATGAGCAGTTCTTC.

The rearrangement links TRBV11-1 to TRBJ2-6; 7 bases are shared with TRBD1. V lost 7 bases and J lost 0; bases outside the gene matches: 9. From germline, CDR1 is SGHAT and CDR2 FQDESV (reference sequence). The CDR3 runs to 17 residues. The CDR3 nucleotides are TGTGCCAGCACCCCGAGACAGGGAAGCTCTGGGGCCAACGTCCTGACTTTC. This translates into CASTPRQGSSGANVLTF.

This sequence joins TRBV5-1 and TRBJ2-1; the D is unclear. V was cut by 6 bases and J by 6 bases, with 10 bases left in between. The CDR3 extends over 12 amino acids. Germline loops: CDR1 SGHRS, CDR2 YFSETQ. The CDR3 reads CASTPGGNEQFF. The CDR3 coding sequence is TGCGCCAGCACCCCCGGCGGCAATGAGCAGTTCTTC.

This clone was observed a handful of times. The rearrangement uses TRBV6-5 and TRBJ1-5, with unresolved D. The CDR3 runs 13 residues. CDR1 is MNHEY, CDR2 SVGAGI, per germline. V lost 6 bases and J 1 base, leaving 7 bases between the germline ends. The chain's CDR3 is CASSVASNQPQHF. The CDR3 DNA reads TGTGCCAGCAGCGTTGCGAGCAATCAGCCCCAGCATTTT.

CDR3 in DNA: TGCAGCGTTGAAAAGACAGGGGACGGCACTGAAGCTTTCTTT. The encoded protein is CSVEKTGDGTEAFF. The chain combines TRBV29-1 with TRBJ1-1; 8 bases are shared with TRBD1. The germline V gene has CDR1 SQVTM and CDR2 ANQGSEA. V gave up 2 bases and J gave up 4 bases; unmatched junction bases: 6. This CDR3 is built from 14 residues.

This clone has a handful of counts. V usage is TRBV30 and J usage is TRBJ2-1, with 7 bases matching TRBD2. V shed 2 bases, J shed 5 bases, and the junction held 15 bases outside the gene matches. The CDR3 has 17 residues. Germline values: CDR1 GTSNPN, CDR2 SVGIG (reference sequence). The CDR3 sequence: CAWSQPTGGLGDNEQFF. The CDR3 coding sequence is TGTGCCTGGAGTCAACCTACGGGGGGTCTTGGGGACAATGAGCAGTTCTTC.

With respect to this clone: Compared with germline, one end of the junction differs, possibly owing to a read error. The chain carries TRBV7-7 and TRBJ2-3, with D perhaps TRBD2 (5 bases). Germline CDR1 reads SSHAT; CDR2 reads FNYEAQ (reference sequence). The CDR3 spans 13 residues. DNA for the CDR3: TGTGCTAGCAGCCAACTCCCCGGGAATACGCAGTATTTT. Residues: CASSQLPGNTQYF.

In this sample, this clone turned up a few times. The chain combines TRBV5-1 with TRBJ2-1, with 11 bases fitting TRBD2. CDR3 size: 15 residues. Losses at the gene ends were 2 bases for V and 8 bases for J; bases not matched to a gene: 6. CDR1 is SGHRS and CDR2 is YFSETQ in the germline V gene. CDR3 sequence (DNA): TGCGCCAGCAGCTTCGGCACTAGCGGGGGCGATGAGCAGTTCTTC. It specifies CASSFGTSGGDEQFF.

The sample holds a few counts of this clone. The V gene is TRBV6-4, the J gene TRBJ2-1; 9 nucleotides line up with TRBD2. V gave up 3 bases and J gave up 6 bases; unmatched junction bases: 6. This CDR3 contains 15 residues. CDR1 MRHNA and CDR2 SNTAGT come from the germline V gene. Written as DNA, the CDR3 is TGTGCCAGCAGTGAATCTGCGGGGGGGCCCAATGAGCAGTTCTTC. Translated: CASSESAGGPNEQFF.

The rearrangement uses TRBV6-5 and TRBJ2-2; possible D gene TRBD2, 6 bases. This CDR3 comprises 16 residues. CDR1 MNHEY and CDR2 SVGAGI come from the germline V gene. V was clipped by 0 bases and J by 5 bases, with 13 bases between them. CDR3 loop: CASSYSRSGGTGELFF. Written as DNA, the CDR3 is TGTGCCAGCAGTTACTCGAGAAGCGGAGGGACCGGGGAGCTGTTTTTT.

V and J are TRBV30 and TRBJ2-6, with D perhaps TRBD1 (5 bases). There are 14 residues in the CDR3. The germline V gene has CDR1 GTSNPN and CDR2 SVGIG (reference sequence). V dropped 3 bases and J dropped 3 bases, with 9 bases sitting between them. For the CDR3, the DNA is TGTGCCTGGAGCCAGGGCGGTGGGGCCAACGTCCTGACTTTC. Translation gives CAWSQGGGANVLTF.

This chain uses TRBV10-3 with TRBJ2-2, with TRBD1 matching 10 bases. This CDR3 contains 17 residues. In germline, CDR1 is ENHRY, CDR2 SYGVKD. The ends lost 5 bases at V and 3 bases at J; junction bases unmatched: 9. The CDR3 protein is CAISRARQGADTGELFF. Here the CDR3 DNA reads TGTGCCATCAGTAGGGCTCGACAGGGGGCGGACACCGGGGAGCTGTTTTTT.